The TCR beta chain described here comes from a study of blood T cells in healthy people across ages (dated by TCRdb to the mid-2010s). Background on the whole study: In model experiments, template switching captured roughly one uniquely barcoded TCR beta cDNA molecule for every two T cells. The donors were split into four age groups: young (average 16 years), middle-aged (about 40), aged (approximately 60) and long-lived (under 90). The study measured age-related changes in TCR beta repertoire diversity using deep sequencing normalized with unique cDNA molecular identifiers. To avoid experimental bias, donors of different ages were distributed randomly across sequencing lanes. For two donors (one aged 18 to 29 and one aged 80 or older), the study analyzed two additional independent replicas of 1 million unique cDNA reads from the same blood draw.

The library was built by means of 5' RACE. This sample was sequenced with an Illumina HiSeq 2500. A second PCR of roughly 7 to 12 cycles was run with a J-beta primer mix and a sample-barcoded 5' primer. A unique molecular identifier was introduced onto each TCR beta cDNA molecule by a template-switch 5' adaptor carrying 12 random nucleotides. At least 2.5 million CDR3-containing paired-end reads were obtained from each sample. The Mint cDNA synthesis kit, primed by a TRBC-specific oligonucleotide, was used to synthesize first-strand cDNA from all RNA. Following uracil-DNA glycosylase treatment, a first 18-cycle PCR with universal primers M1SS and BC2_uni_R was performed on all cDNA. The paper's processing steps were these. For normalization, 1 million high-quality reads, each with a distinct molecular identifier, were randomly selected from each sample. Instead of being binned into consensus sequences, reads with shared molecular identifiers were discarded. MiTCR, run with a Q25 quality threshold and the strictest error-elimination algorithm, handled CDR3 identification, clonotype clustering and error correction. A nonparametric unseen species model with Euler transformation was used to estimate a lower bound on total TCR beta diversity. The public sequencing data were trimmed at Q25 with fastp and processed into clonotypes with MiXCR by TCRdb, which kept only in-frame beta chains. All rows with the same CDR3 protein become a single entry with the most common DNA and genes. What appears here as the V and J calls and clone size reflects TCRdb's work, not the paper's. A total of around 1.5 million distinct CDR3 sequences appear in this sample, about 43% of them only once. Clones ranked in the top ten supply 7% to 9.5% of the sample.

The donors were roughly 39 Caucasian individuals from Russia, aged roughly 6 to 100 years, who were systemically healthy. Roughly 9.5 milliliters of peripheral blood were drawn from each donor into EDTA-treated Vacutainer tubes. Ficoll-Paque density-gradient centrifugation was used to isolate PBMCs, with at least 7 million obtained per sample. Trizol reagent was used to extract total RNA from PBMCs, with at least 6 micrograms per sample. For every donor, an aliquot of PBMCs went through flow cytometry to measure the percentages of naive CD45RAhigh/CD27high T cells. CDR1 and CDR2, looked up from the germline V gene, are MNHNS and SASEGT. Counted from cysteine to phenylalanine, this CDR3 has 14 amino acids. The DNA shown is the 42-base CDR3, in frame from base 1. This clonotype was seen more than once but under ten times. Its antigen target is currently unknown. Base-call qualities are not available, and no considerably larger clone is one nucleotide away.

What the research found in general, with its limitations: Conclusive comparison of naive and antigen-experienced compartments was prevented by the profiling of bulk unsorted PBMCs. As age increased, observed TCR beta diversity per million T cells dropped in a roughly linear way, and a significant reduction was already evident by age about 40. Estimates of total diversity from one million sequenced T cells were regarded as lower bounds and underestimates. The long-lived group showed more naive CD4+ T cells, fewer expanded clones and increased TCR diversity than the aged group, suggesting age selection. A strong correlation was found between observed TCR beta diversity and the percentage of naive T cells measured by flow cytometry. Because donor CMV infection status was unknown, age-related changes in expanded clonotypes were potentially confounded.

The specimen sequenced was blood. The V gene is TRBV6-1 and the J gene is TRBJ2-4; TRBD1 agrees with 7 junctional bases. The tail of the sequence fits TRBJ2-7 better, so the J call may be wrong. This clonotype was obtained from a woman younger than 30 in good health. The CDR3 reads CASSKDRVTHEQYF. The DNA is TGTGCCAGCAGTAAAGACAGGGTTACCCACGAGCAGTACTTC.